This T cell receptor beta chain was captured in a study of blood T cells in healthy people across ages. The germline CDR1 and CDR2 sequences are MGHRA and YSYEKL. V lost 2 bases to trimming and J lost 4 bases; unmatched junction nucleotides: 7. This CDR3 is 16 amino acids long. The authors ran a second PCR of roughly 7 to 11 cycles using a sample-barcoded 5' primer and a J-beta primer mix. Every single cDNA molecule received a tag from a template-switch adaptor with 12 random nucleotides. In TCRdb, the 5' RACE reads were re-called with MiXCR into one record per CDR3 protein. Of 1.5 million to 2 million distinct CDR3 sequences listed, almost 35% are singletons. This clonotype has a handful of counts.

The chain recombines TRBV4-1 with TRBJ2-1; 8 positions match TRBD1. Specimen: blood. The receptor's source is a woman aged 30 to 39 in good health. The CDR3 bases are TGCGCCAGCAGCCAACCTGGACAGGGCTATTACAATGAGCAGTTCTTC. Its protein product is CASSQPGQGYYNEQFF.